This T cell receptor beta chain was captured by sequencing in a study of T cells of healthy individuals. The V and J ends lost 2 bases and 11 bases respectively, with 18 bases between them. In germline, CDR1 is SNHLY, CDR2 FYNNEI. The CDR3 consists of 14 residues. TCRdb itself ran the 5' RACE reads through MiXCR, one entry per CDR3 protein. The sample lists some 100,000 distinct CDR3 sequences; 17% were seen once. V usage is TRBV2 and J usage is TRBJ1-1; TRBD1 is a possible D gene (6 bases). The receptor was isolated from a human donor in good health. The CDR3 coding sequence is TGTGCCAGCAGTGAAACGAGCGGAGGTGGGGGCGCTTTCTTT. It specifies CASSETSGGGGAFF.